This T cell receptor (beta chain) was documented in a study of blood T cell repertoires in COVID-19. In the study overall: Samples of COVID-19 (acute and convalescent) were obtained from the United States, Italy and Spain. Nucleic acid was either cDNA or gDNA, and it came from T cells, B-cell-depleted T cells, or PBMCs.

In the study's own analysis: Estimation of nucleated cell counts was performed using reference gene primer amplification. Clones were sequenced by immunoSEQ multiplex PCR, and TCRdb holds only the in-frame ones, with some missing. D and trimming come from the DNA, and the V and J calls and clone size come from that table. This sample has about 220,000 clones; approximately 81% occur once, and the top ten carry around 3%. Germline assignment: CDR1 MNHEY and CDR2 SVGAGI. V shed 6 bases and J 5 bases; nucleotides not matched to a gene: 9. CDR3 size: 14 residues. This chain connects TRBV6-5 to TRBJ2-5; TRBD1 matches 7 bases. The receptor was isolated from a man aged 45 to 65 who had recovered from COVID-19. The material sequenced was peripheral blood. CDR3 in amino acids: CASRQRGLGETQYF. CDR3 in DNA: TGTGCCAGCAGACAAAGGGGGCTCGGGGAGACCCAGTACTTC.